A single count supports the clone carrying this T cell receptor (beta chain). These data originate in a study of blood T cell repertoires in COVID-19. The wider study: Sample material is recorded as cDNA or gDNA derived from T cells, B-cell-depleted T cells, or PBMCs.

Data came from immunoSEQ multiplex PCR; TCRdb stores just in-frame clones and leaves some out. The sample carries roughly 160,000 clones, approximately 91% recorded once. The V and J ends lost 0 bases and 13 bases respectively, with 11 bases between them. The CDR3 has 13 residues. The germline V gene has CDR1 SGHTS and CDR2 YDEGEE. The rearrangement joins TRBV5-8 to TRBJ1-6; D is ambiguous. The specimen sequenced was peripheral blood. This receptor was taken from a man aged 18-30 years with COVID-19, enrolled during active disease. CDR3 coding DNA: TGTGCCAGCAGCTTGGACCCGGGAAACCCCCTCCACTTT. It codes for CASSLDPGNPLHF.